The T cell receptor beta chain described here comes from a study of blood T cell repertoires in COVID-19. The authors' processing: Amplifying reference gene primers gave estimates of nucleated cell counts. Libraries were prepared by immunoSEQ multiplex PCR; TCRdb keeps only in-frame clonotypes and omits some of them. The D gene and trimming were derived from the DNA, and the V and J assignments and clone size from that table. The sample holds 150,000 or so clones, roughly 83% seen once. Losses at the gene ends were 4 bases for V and 4 bases for J; bases not matched to a gene: 7. CDR3 length equals 14 residues. Germline V gene sequence: CDR1 SGHRS, CDR2 YFSETQ.

The TCR originated in a woman in her sixties with COVID-19, enrolled during active disease. The sample was peripheral blood. V usage is TRBV5-1 and J usage is TRBJ1-2; 7 positions match TRBD1. CDR3 amino acids: CASSLTTGFYGYTF. CDR3 sequence (DNA): TGCGCCAGCAGCCTTACGACAGGGTTCTATGGCTACACCTTC. Looking up the rest from reference TRBV5-1 and TRBJ1-2 gives the full variable domain: KAGVTQTPRYLIKTRGQQVTLSCSPISGHRSVSWYQQTPGQGLQFLFEYFSETQRNKGNFPGRFSGRQFSNSRSEMNVSTLELGDSALYLCASSLTTGFYGYTFGSGTRLTVV.